This T cell receptor beta chain was recorded in a study of vaccination effects on CD4 cells after COVID-19. About this clone itself: The target antigen is unknown.

The CDR3 is 15 amino acids. J lost 2 bases, V lost 3 bases, and 8 bases had no gene match. In germline, CDR1 is SGDLS, CDR2 YYNGEE. TCRdb's table, derived via immunoSEQ multiplex PCR, lists solely in-frame clones and lacks some. The data contain roughly 20,000 clones, over 65% of them singletons. ViraFEST assay sequencing came after antigen-specific CD4+ T cells were expanded with viral peptide pools. CD4+ T cells were isolated after less than 12 days of culture. Vaccine recipients had no previous SARS-CoV-2 infection; their nucleocapsid antibodies were negative. Every well housed two million PBMC, which grew in culture alongside 10 IU/ml IL-2 and about 10 ug/ml peptides. Half-medium replacement with IL-2 medium occurred on days 3 and 7. Regarding the study as a whole: After vaccination, at late timepoints, clones induced by infection and by vaccine contracted markedly.

The source was CD4+ T cells from PBMCs cultured with HCoV-NL63 spike peptides, collected before COVID-19 vaccination. The J gene is TRBJ2-7, the V gene TRBV9; 7 bases agree with TRBD2. This clonotype was obtained from a human donor who received a COVID-19 vaccine. The CDR3 sequence: CASSDGRGGAYEQYF. CDR3 nucleotides: TGTGCCAGCAGCGACGGACGTGGGGGGGCCTACGAGCAGTACTTC.